The next 22 T cell receptor beta chains were all read from a single sample in a study of T-cell memory formation after mild COVID-19. MiXCR, applied by TCRdb to the 5' RACE reads, yields one record per CDR3 protein. The table has 150,000 or so distinct CDR3 sequences, roughly 28% seen once. What was sequenced was PBMCs or a T cell subset sorted from them (not recorded which). These TCRs come from an adult woman who had mild COVID-19 (a few samples of this study predate the infection). Cell type and time point are not known.

The chain recombines TRBV5-1 with TRBJ2-5, with no clear D. Trimming removed 0 bases at V and 1 base at J, with 10 bases between. The germline CDR1 and CDR2 sequences are SGHRS and YFSETQ. The CDR3 runs to 15 residues. This chain's CDR3 is CASSLEGRTQETQYF. The CDR3 region has the DNA TGCGCCAGCAGCTTGGAAGGCAGGACCCAAGAGACCCAGTACTTC.

Points on this clonotype: Compared with germline, one end of the junction differs, possibly owing to a read error. The chain has TRBV7-7 and TRBJ2-5, with D uncertain. The germline V gene encodes CDR1 SSHAT and CDR2 FNYEAQ (reference sequence). CDR3 size: 14 residues. CDR3 amino acids: CASSLAGREETQYF. The DNA of the CDR3 is TGTGCTAGCAGCTTAGCCGGACGAGAAGAGACCCAGTACTTC.

This clonotype was counted only a few times. The chain is built from TRBV4-2 and TRBJ2-3, with D maybe TRBD1 (5 bases). Germline V gene data show CDR1 as LGHNA and CDR2 as YNFKEQ. Trimming shortened V by 1 base and J by 0 bases, and 11 bases separated the two germline ends. The CDR3 runs 16 residues. The CDR3 reads CASSQGTSRSTDTQYF. DNA for the CDR3: TGTGCCAGCAGCCAAGGGACATCCCGAAGCACAGATACGCAGTATTTT.

The chain is built from TRBV25-1 and TRBJ2-1; D is uncertain. Per germline, CDR1 MGHDK and CDR2 SYGVNS. V was pared by 2 bases and J by 7 bases, with 12 bases between. The length of the CDR3 is 14 residues. The CDR3 DNA reads TGTGCCAGCAGTGAAACAAGACTGGAAAATGAGCAGTTCTTC. This codes for CASSETRLENEQFF.

This clonotype was detected a few times. The chain couples TRBV7-2 to TRBJ1-6; possibly TRBD1 for D (5 bases). CDR1 and CDR2 from the germline V gene are SGHTA and FQGNSA. The length of the CDR3 is 15 residues. V lost 1 base and J 6 bases, leaving 10 bases between the germline ends. CDR3 loop: CASSLDTGRNSPLHF. CDR3 DNA: TGTGCCAGCAGCTTAGATACAGGCCGTAATTCACCCCTCCACTTT.

V and J are TRBV7-6 and TRBJ1-1, with a possible D match to TRBD1 (6 bases). The CDR3 is made up of 15 amino acids. V lost 2 bases and J lost 3, with 13 bases in between. The germline V gene encodes CDR1 SGHVS and CDR2 FNYEAQ. The CDR3: CASSLSTGLDTEAFF. CDR3 nucleotides: TGTGCCAGCAGCTTATCAACAGGGCTGGACACTGAAGCTTTCTTT.

This chain connects TRBV7-2 to TRBJ1-2; 7 bases match TRBD1. The CDR3 covers 18 residues. V dropped 5 bases and J dropped 2; count of bases not matched to a gene: 17. Germline CDR1 SGHTA, CDR2 FQGNSA. CDR3 residues: CASSPPPGTVSWNYGYTF. CDR3 in DNA: TGTGCCAGCAGCCCGCCGCCCGGGACAGTGTCATGGAACTATGGCTACACCTTC. The full variable domain, rest sourced from reference TRBV7-2 and TRBJ1-2, is GAGVSQSPSNKVTEKGKDVELRCDPISGHTALYWYRQSLGQGLEFLIYFQGNSAPDKSGLPSDRFSAERTGGSVSTLTIQRTQQEDSAVYLCASSPPPGTVSWNYGYTFGSGTRLTVV.

The sample holds a few counts of this clonotype. The rearrangement joins TRBV5-1 to TRBJ1-1; 7 nucleotides align to TRBD1. Germline V gene data show CDR1 as SGHRS and CDR2 as YFSETQ. CDR3 length: 14 residues. J gave up 3 bases and V 4 bases, and 6 bases lay outside the gene matches. CDR3 in DNA: TGCGCCAGCAGCCCCGACAGGGTCGACACTGAAGCTTTCTTT. Protein sequence: CASSPDRVDTEAFF.

V usage is TRBV3-1 and J usage is TRBJ1-5; no reliable D call. Trimming removed 0 bases from V and 3 bases from J, with 9 bases in between. Per germline, CDR1 LGHDT and CDR2 YNNKEL (reference sequence). The CDR3 consists of 15 residues. CDR3: CASSQEHSLNQPQHF. In DNA form, the CDR3 reads TGTGCCAGCAGCCAAGAACACAGCCTCAATCAGCCCCAGCATTTT.

This clonotype has more than one count but fewer than ten. The rearrangement uses TRBV7-3 and TRBJ2-3, with D perhaps TRBD1 (5 bases). Trimming cost V 2 bases and J 1 base, with 10 bases left between them. Germline CDR1 SGHTA, CDR2 FQGTGA. This CDR3 has 15 amino acids. CDR3 region: CASSLHGQRTDTQYF. The DNA of the CDR3 is TGTGCCAGCAGCTTACACGGACAACGCACAGATACGCAGTATTTT.

The rearrangement links TRBV9 to TRBJ2-7, with D maybe TRBD1 (6 bases). The V end lost 0 bases, the J end lost 4 bases, and 14 bases lay between the germline ends. The germline V gene has CDR1 SGDLS and CDR2 YYNGEE. The CDR3 is 15 amino acids. This chain's CDR3 is CASSVVAGESYEQYF. The CDR3 bases are TGTGCCAGCAGCGTAGTGGCAGGGGAGTCGTACGAGCAGTACTTC.

This clonotype has a handful of counts. This chain joins TRBV5-1 and TRBJ1-2; the match to TRBD1 covers 8 bases. There are 13 residues in the CDR3. Germline V CDR1 and CDR2: SGHRS, YFSETQ. V dropped 2 bases and J dropped 7; count of bases not matched to a gene: 4. The CDR3 loop is CASSFQGASGYTF. The CDR3 DNA is TGCGCCAGCAGCTTTCAGGGGGCCAGTGGCTACACCTTC.

The chain is built from TRBV29-1 and TRBJ2-2; TRBD2 matches 8 bases. CDR1 is SQVTM, CDR2 ANQGSEA, per germline. CDR3 length: 12 residues. The CDR3 DNA sequence: TGCGTCGGGAGGGGGGACACCGGGGAGCTGTTTTTT. It yields the protein CVGRGDTGELFF.

This clonotype was counted only a few times. CDR3 region: CASSESGLARAQYF. The CDR3 DNA follows: TGTGCCAGCAGCGAGAGCGGACTAGCTAGGGCCCAGTACTTC. This chain joins TRBV5-6 and TRBJ2-5, with 8 nucleotides matching TRBD2. The CDR3 is 14 amino acids. The junction had 11 bases not matched to a gene; V was cut back by 4 bases and J by 9 bases. Germline V gives CDR1 SGHDT, CDR2 YYEEEE.

This clonotype has more than one count but fewer than ten. CDR3 DNA: TGCAGTGCTAGAACTAGCGGGAGAATGTTAGGGGGAGAGACCCAGTACTTC. Translating gives CSARTSGRMLGGETQYF. The chain recombines TRBV20-1 with TRBJ2-5, with 11 nucleotides matching TRBD2. V was clipped by 2 bases and J by 4 bases; unmatched bases: 12. Germline CDR1 and CDR2: DFQATT and SNEGSKA (reference sequence). The CDR3 length is 17 residues.

In this sample, this clonotype turned up a few times. The chain combines TRBV20-1 with TRBJ2-7; the match to TRBD2 covers 9 bases. Per the germline V gene, CDR1 is DFQATT and CDR2 is SNEGSKA (reference sequence). The CDR3 length is 13 residues. J was trimmed by 2 bases and V by 7 bases; bases with no gene match: 6. The CDR3 DNA is TGCAGTGGGCGGTCTAGCGGGACCTACGAGCAGTACTTC. It is translated as CSGRSSGTYEQYF.

This clonotype was counted a few times. V usage is TRBV7-9 and J usage is TRBJ1-6; TRBD1 aligns across 7 bases. The CDR3 has 12 amino acids. CDR1 is SEHNR and CDR2 is FQNEAQ in the germline V gene (reference sequence). Trimming cost V 11 bases and J 5 bases; bases outside gene matches: 3. Written as DNA, the CDR3 is TGTGCCGGAGGGGGCAATAATTCACCCCTCCACTTT. Protein sequence: CAGGGNNSPLHF.

This clonotype showed up just a few times. The chain is built from TRBV7-6 and TRBJ2-5, with TRBD1 as a possible D gene (5 bases). Trimming took 1 base from V and 2 from J, leaving 8 bases between them. CDR1 and CDR2 (germline): SGHVS, FNYEAQ. The CDR3 is 14 amino acids. CDR3 bases: TGTGCCAGCAGCTTAGAGTCAGGGCAAGAGACCCAGTACTTC. Protein: CASSLESGQETQYF.

The chain recombines TRBV20-1 with TRBJ1-5, with TRBD1 matching 7 bases. This CDR3 is built from 14 residues. The junction had 8 bases not matched to a gene; V was cut back by 1 base and J by 8 bases. CDR1 and CDR2 (germline): DFQATT, SNEGSKA (reference sequence). The CDR3, as DNA: TGCAGTGCTAGAGGAGACAGGGATTTTGAGCCCCAGCATTTT. Residues: CSARGDRDFEPQHF.

The CDR3 DNA sequence: TGTGCCACACAAAGGGGTGCCTACAATGAGCAGTTCTTC. This sequence encodes CATQRGAYNEQFF. The chain couples TRBV25-1 to TRBJ2-1; D is possibly TRBD1 (5 bases). Per germline, CDR1 MGHDK and CDR2 SYGVNS. CDR3 length: 13 residues. Trimming took 10 bases from V and 2 from J, leaving 12 bases between them.

This chain uses TRBV24-1 with TRBJ2-5; D gene uncertain. The CDR3 contains 14 residues. In germline, CDR1 is KGHDR, CDR2 SFDVKD. Deletions cut 5 bases from V and 5 bases from J, with 14 bases between. The CDR3 sequence: CATSGSAPAETQYF. The CDR3 nucleotides are TGTGCCACCAGTGGGTCAGCCCCGGCCGAGACCCAGTACTTC.

The DNA of the CDR3 is TGCGCCAGCAGCTTAGGAAACGCAGGGATCGCTGAAGCTTTCTTT. Translation: CASSLGNAGIAEAFF. The chain combines TRBV5-1 with TRBJ1-1; tentatively, D is TRBD1 (5 bases). The germline CDR1 and CDR2 sequences are SGHRS and YFSETQ. V dropped 2 bases and J dropped 6 bases, with 17 bases sitting between them. CDR3 size: 15 residues.